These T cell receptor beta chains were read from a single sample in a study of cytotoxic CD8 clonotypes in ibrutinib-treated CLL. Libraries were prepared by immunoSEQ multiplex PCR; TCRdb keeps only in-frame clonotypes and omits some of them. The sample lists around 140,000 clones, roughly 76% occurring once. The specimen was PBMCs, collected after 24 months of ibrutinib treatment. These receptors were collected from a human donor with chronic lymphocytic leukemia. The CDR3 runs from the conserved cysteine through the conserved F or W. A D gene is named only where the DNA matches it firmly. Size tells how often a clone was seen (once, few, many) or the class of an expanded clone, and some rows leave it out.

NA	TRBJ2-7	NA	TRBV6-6	TGTGCCAGCAGTAACACCGGGGGAAGCTACGAGCAGTACTTC	CASSNTGGSYEQYF
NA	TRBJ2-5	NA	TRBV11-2	TGTGCCAGCAGCGGCGGGACACAAGAGACCCAGTACTTC	CASSGGTQETQYF
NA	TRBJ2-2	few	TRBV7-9	TGTGCCAGCAGCTTTGGGACCGGGGAGCTGTTTTTT	CASSFGTGELFF
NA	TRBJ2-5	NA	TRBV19	TGTGCCAGTAGTATCGCTGAGACCCAGTACTTC	CASSIAETQYF
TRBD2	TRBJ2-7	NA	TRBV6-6	TGTGCCAGCAGTTACGGCGGGGGGTCCTACGAGCAGTACTTC	CASSYGGGSYEQYF
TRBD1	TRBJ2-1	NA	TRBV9	TGTGCCAGCAGCCCTACGGTCAGGGGGTACAATGAGCAGTTCTTC	CASSPTVRGYNEQFF
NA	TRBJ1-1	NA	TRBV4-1	TGCGCCAGCAGCCCCGCCCTTGTGGACCTGAACACTGAAGCTTTCTTT	CASSPALVDLNTEAFF
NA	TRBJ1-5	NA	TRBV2	TGTGCCAGCCAAGACAGTGGCAATCAGCCCCAGCATTTT	CASQDSGNQPQHF
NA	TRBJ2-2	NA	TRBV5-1	TGCGCCAGCAGCTCGGCCCGGGGCACCGGGGAGCTGTTTTTT	CASSSARGTGELFF
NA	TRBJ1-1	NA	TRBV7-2	TGTGCCAGCAGCCCAGGGTCGGCACGGGGCTCTGACACTGAAGCTTTCTTT	CASSPGSARGSDTEAFF
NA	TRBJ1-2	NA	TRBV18	TGTGCCAGCTCCCTGGGGGAGGAGAACTATGGCTACACCTTC	CASSLGEENYGYTF
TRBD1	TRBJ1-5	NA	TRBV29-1	TGCAGCGTTGGCGGGACAGAGGGACAGCCCCAGCATTTT	CSVGGTEGQPQHF
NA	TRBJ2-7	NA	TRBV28	TGTGCCAGCAGTGAAGCGGCGGGTAGCCCCTACGAGCAGTACTTC	CASSEAAGSPYEQYF
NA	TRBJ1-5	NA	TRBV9	TGTGCCAGCAGCGTAGGAGGCACGCGACATCAGCCCCAGCATTTT	CASSVGGTRHQPQHF
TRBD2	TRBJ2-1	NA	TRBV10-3	TGTGCCATCAGTGTGGGGGGACTAGCGGCAAATGAGCAGTTCTTC	CAISVGGLAANEQFF
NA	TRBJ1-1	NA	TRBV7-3	TGTGCCAGCAGCTTAATGGGAAACACTGAAGCTTTCTTT	CASSLMGNTEAFF
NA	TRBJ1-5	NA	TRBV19	TGTGCCAGCCTGCGGGGACGGGACAATCAGCCCCAGCATTTT	CASLRGRDNQPQHF
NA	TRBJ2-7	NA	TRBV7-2	TGTGCCAGCAGCTTAGAGGCTAGAGCCTACGAGCAGTACTTC	CASSLEARAYEQYF
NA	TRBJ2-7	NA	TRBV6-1	TGTGCCAGCAGTGAGGTACGCAGCTACGAGCAGTACTTC	CASSEVRSYEQYF
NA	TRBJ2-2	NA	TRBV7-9	TGTGCCAGCAGAGGTGTGCGGGCCAACACCGGGGAGCTGTTTTTT	CASRGVRANTGELFF